This TCR beta chain originates from a study of patients and donors after allogeneic stem cell transplantation. The J segment lost 2 bases and the V segment lost 0 bases, leaving 0 bases of the junction unmatched. In germline, CDR1 is LGHNA, CDR2 YNFKEQ. CDR3 length: 14 amino acids. TCRdb reanalysed the RT-PCR reads using MiXCR and keeps one entry per CDR3 protein. Among approximately 430,000 distinct CDR3 sequences, approximately 16% were seen once, and the ten largest hold over 6%. There are many counts of this clonotype. Material for sequencing was blood, either unsorted or a sorted T cell fraction (not recorded which). The chain uses TRBV4-2 and TRBJ2-7; 8 bases align to TRBD1. The sequence derives from a human donor who was either an allogeneic HSCT recipient or a stem cell or donor lymphocyte infusion donor (not recorded which). It is not recorded whose cells these are; they may come from a transplant donor. CDR3 loop: CASSQETGAYEQYF. CDR3 nucleotides: TGTGCCAGCAGCCAAGAGACAGGGGCCTACGAGCAGTACTTC.